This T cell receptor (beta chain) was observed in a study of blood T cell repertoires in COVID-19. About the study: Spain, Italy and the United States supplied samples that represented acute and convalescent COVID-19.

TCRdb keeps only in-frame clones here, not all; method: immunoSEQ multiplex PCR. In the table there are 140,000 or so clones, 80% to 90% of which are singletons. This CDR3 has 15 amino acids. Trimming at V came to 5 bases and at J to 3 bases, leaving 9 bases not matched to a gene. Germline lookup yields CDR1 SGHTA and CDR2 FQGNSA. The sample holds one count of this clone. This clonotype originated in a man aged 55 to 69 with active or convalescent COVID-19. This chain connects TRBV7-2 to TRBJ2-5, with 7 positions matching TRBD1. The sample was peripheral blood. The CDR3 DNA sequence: TGTGCCAGCAGCCCCTTCTCCGGGACAGAAGAGACCCAGTACTTC. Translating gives CASSPFSGTEETQYF.